This TCR beta chain comes out of a study of technical replicates of blood from several donors. This clone showed up just once. The V gene end was trimmed by 1 base and the J gene end by 4 bases; junction bases not matched to a gene: 5. Germline V gene sequence: CDR1 SNHLY, CDR2 FYNNEI. CDR3 length equals 15 residues. Clones were sequenced by immunoSEQ multiplex PCR, and TCRdb holds only the in-frame ones, with some missing. The sample records about 60,000 clones, approximately 86% being singletons. The material sequenced was PBMCs. The rearrangement joins TRBV2 to TRBJ2-3; 7 bases match TRBD2. This sequence was found in a human donor in good health. Some clones in this sample may be carry-over from other donors' samples. CDR3 amino acids: CASSEGGGRADTQYF. The CDR3 nucleotides read TGTGCCAGCAGTGAAGGGGGGGGACGGGCAGATACGCAGTATTTT.